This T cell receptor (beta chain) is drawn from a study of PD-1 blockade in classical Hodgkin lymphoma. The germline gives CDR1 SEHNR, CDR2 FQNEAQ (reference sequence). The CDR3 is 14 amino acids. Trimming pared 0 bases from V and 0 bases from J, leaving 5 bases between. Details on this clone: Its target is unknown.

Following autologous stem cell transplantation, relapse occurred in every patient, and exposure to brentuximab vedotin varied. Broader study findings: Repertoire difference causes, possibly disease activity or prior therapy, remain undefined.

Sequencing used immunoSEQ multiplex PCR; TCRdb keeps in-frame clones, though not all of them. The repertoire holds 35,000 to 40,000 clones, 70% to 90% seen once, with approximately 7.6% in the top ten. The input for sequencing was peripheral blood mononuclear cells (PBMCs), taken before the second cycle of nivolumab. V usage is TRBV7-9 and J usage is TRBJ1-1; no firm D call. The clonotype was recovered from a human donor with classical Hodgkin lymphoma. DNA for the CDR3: TGTGCCAGCAGCTTAGCCAGCATGAACACTGAAGCTTTCTTT. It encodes CASSLASMNTEAFF.